This TCR beta chain was retrieved from a study of control samples from healthy donors and cancer patients. Using immunoSEQ multiplex PCR, the repertoire was profiled, and TCRdb retains in-frame clones only, with some absent. The top ten clones hold 2% to 2.5% of a sample with about 150,000 clones, roughly 92% of them seen once. CDR3 length equals 13 residues. Germline V gene sequence: CDR1 MNHEY, CDR2 SVGAGI. V dropped 5 bases and J dropped 3 bases, with 10 bases sitting between them. This TCR was sampled from a man aged 50 or older in good health. Sequencing was done on a sample of blood. This chain connects TRBV6-5 to TRBJ1-1, with TRBD1 as a possible D gene (5 bases). The CDR3 coding sequence is TGTGCCAGCAGTCGCAGGGCGGACACTGAAGCTTTCTTT. This encodes CASSRRADTEAFF.